The 3 T cell receptor beta chains below come from one sample, sequenced in a study of T cell responses to AZD1222 COVID-19 vaccine. Some clones are missing from TCRdb's copy, which holds only in-frame ones; the method was immunoSEQ multiplex PCR. The sample has under 100,000 clones, around 85% seen once; the top ten hold about 7.7%. Sequencing was performed on peripheral blood, taken on day 0 of AZD1222 vaccination. These receptors originate from an adult in good health.

The chain employs TRBV10-2 and TRBJ2-7, with 13 bases lining up with TRBD2. The CDR3 length is 16 residues. After removal of 7 bases from V and 1 base from J, the junction contained 7 bases not matched to a gene. Germline V gene data show CDR1 as WSHSY and CDR2 as SAAADI. CDR3 sequence: CASKGLAGERSYEQYF. The DNA of the CDR3 is TGCGCCAGCAAAGGACTAGCGGGAGAAAGGTCCTACGAGCAGTACTTC.

The gene calls are TRBV10-3 and TRBJ2-7; tentatively, D is TRBD1 or TRBD2 (6 bases each). Germline loops: CDR1 ENHRY, CDR2 SYGVKD. With 4 bases removed from V and 4 bases from J, the gap between germline ends came to 17 bases. This CDR3 is built from 15 residues. CDR3 protein: CAISAGAGKGYEQYF. The CDR3 nucleotides read TGTGCCATCAGTGCGGGGGCAGGGAAGGGGTACGAGCAGTACTTC.

The gene calls are TRBV4-3 and TRBJ1-2; D not resolved. Trimming stripped 0 bases from V and 8 bases from J, with 13 bases between. Looked up from germline, CDR1 is LGHNA and CDR2 is YSLEER. The CDR3 length is 14 residues. CDR3 protein: CASSQDRSPEGYTF. For the CDR3, the DNA is TGCGCCAGCAGCCAAGATCGCAGCCCAGAGGGCTACACCTTC.